A single sample is the source of the 7 T cell receptor beta chains below, sequenced in a study of PD-1 blockade in classical Hodgkin lymphoma (dated by TCRdb to the early 2020s). Receptor libraries were prepared by the immunoSEQ multiplex PCR assay. As stored in TCRdb, this immuneACCESS dataset retains in-frame rearrangements with V and J assigned. A fraction of the clones does not appear; measured against another copy, unresolved V genes explain less than half of the discrepancy, and the remainder lacks a known reason. The sample table lists about 24,000 clones, 70% to 75% of them with a count of one. Jointly, the top ten make up 15% to 20% of the sample. This specimen's time point label, interpreted: cycle 4 day 1 (C4D1), after more than 5 weeks of nivolumab. Every trial patient had relapsed after autologous stem cell transplantation, and cohorts A, B and C differed in prior brentuximab vedotin exposure.

The material sequenced was peripheral blood mononuclear cells (PBMCs), taken before the fourth cycle of nivolumab. These receptors were collected from a human donor with classical Hodgkin lymphoma.

This clone was detected a few times. The rearrangement joins TRBV18 to TRBJ1-6; D perhaps matches TRBD1 (5 bases). This CDR3 has 15 amino acids. V lost 3 bases to trimming and J lost 9 bases, with 15 bases between them. The germline CDR1 and CDR2 sequences are KGHSH and LQKENI. The CDR3 nucleotides are TGTGCCAGCTCACCCAACAGTGGCAGGGCTTCACCCCTCCACTTT. It is translated as CASSPNSGRASPLHF.

This chain connects TRBV4-2 to TRBJ1-1; D remains ambiguous. Germline lookup yields CDR1 LGHNA and CDR2 YNFKEQ. CDR3 length: 16 amino acids. The V and J ends lost 0 bases and 5 bases respectively, with 16 bases between them. CDR3 sequence reads: CASSQDFMGLRTEAFF. CDR3 DNA: TGTGCCAGCAGCCAAGATTTTATGGGGTTGCGGACTGAAGCTTTCTTT.

This clone was seen more than once but under ten times. The chain employs TRBV11-2 and TRBJ2-2; tentatively, D is TRBD1 (6 bases). The CDR3 has 13 residues. Germline V gene data show CDR1 as SGHAT and CDR2 as FQNNGV. The ends were cut back, 6 bases at V and 8 bases at J, with 13 bases in the middle. Here the CDR3 DNA reads TGTGCCAGCAGATCACAGGGCCCGGGGGAGCTGTTTTTT. It yields the protein CASRSQGPGELFF.

This clone was recorded a few times. Here the CDR3 reads CASSRGYTDTQYF. CDR3 coding DNA: TGTGCCAGCAGCCGAGGGTACACAGATACGCAGTATTTT. The rearrangement joins TRBV14 to TRBJ2-3; a possible D gene is TRBD2 (5 bases). The CDR3 consists of 13 residues. Trimming removed 4 bases from V and 2 bases from J, with 7 bases in between. The germline V gene encodes CDR1 SGHDN and CDR2 FVKESK.

The rearrangement links TRBV4-1 to TRBJ2-2; D possibly corresponds to TRBD2 (5 bases). V gave up 4 bases and J gave up 0 bases, with 12 bases separating them. The CDR3 covers 16 residues. The germline gives CDR1 MGHRA, CDR2 YSYEKL. The CDR3 spells CASSPWGDTNTGELFF. DNA of the CDR3: TGCGCCAGCAGCCCCTGGGGAGATACGAACACCGGGGAGCTGTTTTTT.

V usage is TRBV4-1 and J usage is TRBJ2-7; 7 nucleotides agree with TRBD1. Germline V CDR1 and CDR2: MGHRA, YSYEKL. The junction had 12 bases not matched to a gene; V was cut back by 4 bases and J by 3 bases. The CDR3 runs to 16 residues. The CDR3 loop reads CASSPYDRDSFYEQYF. The CDR3 bases are TGCGCCAGCAGCCCCTATGATAGGGACAGCTTCTACGAGCAGTACTTC.

The chain combines TRBV30 with TRBJ2-6; D uncertain. V was trimmed by 4 bases and J by 0 bases, leaving 7 bases between them. CDR3 size: 14 residues. Germline CDR1 and CDR2: GTSNPN and SVGIG (reference sequence). The CDR3 nucleotides read TGTGCCTGGACCCCCCTCTCTGGGGCCAACGTCCTGACTTTC. Protein product: CAWTPLSGANVLTF.